One sample yielded the 30 T cell receptor beta chains listed below, sequenced in a study of blood T cell repertoires in COVID-19. Sequenced by immunoSEQ multiplex PCR; TCRdb stores in-frame clones only, minus some. The table includes 60,000 to 80,000 clones, 65% to 90% detected once. The sample taken for sequencing was peripheral blood. The receptors were gathered from a man aged 45 to 65 with acute or convalescent COVID-19.

J is TRBJ1-2 and V is TRBV7-9; TRBD1 is a possible D gene (6 bases). The germline V gene has CDR1 SEHNR and CDR2 FQNEAQ (reference sequence). The CDR3 sequence is 16 residues long. V dropped 10 bases and J dropped 3 bases, with 24 bases sitting between them. In DNA, the CDR3 is TGTGCCATCATGGAACAGGGACCGCAACCCTACTATGGCTACACCTTC. It codes for CAIMEQGPQPYYGYTF.

This chain connects TRBV12-5 to TRBJ1-2; D gene uncertain. Germline V CDR1 and CDR2: LGHNT, FRNRAP. V was shortened by 3 bases and J by 8 bases, with 10 bases between the two germline ends. This CDR3 comprises 12 residues. In DNA form, the CDR3 reads TGTGCTAGTGGTTTTAGACTCATCGGCTACACCTTC. This encodes CASGFRLIGYTF.

The chain combines TRBV5-1 with TRBJ1-2; TRBD1 matches at 7 bases. CDR3 length equals 14 residues. V gave up 5 bases and J gave up 2 bases; unmatched junction bases: 6. Germline values: CDR1 SGHRS, CDR2 YFSETQ. This CDR3 is CASSGDSVNYGYTF. The CDR3 DNA is TGCGCCAGCAGTGGGGACAGCGTAAACTATGGCTACACCTTC.

This chain joins TRBV19 and TRBJ1-1, with D perhaps matching TRBD1 (6 bases). Per germline, CDR1 LNHDA and CDR2 SQIVND (reference sequence). This CDR3 has 17 residues. V was pared by 5 bases and J by 1 base, with 20 bases between. CDR3 in DNA: TGTGCCAGTAGTCCCGCCAGGGGTACAGGGACGAACACTGAAGCTTTCTTT. This translates into CASSPARGTGTNTEAFF.

The rearrangement uses TRBV19 and TRBJ1-2, with unresolved D. Germline CDR1 and CDR2: LNHDA and SQIVND (reference sequence). The V and J ends lost 6 bases and 4 bases respectively, with 18 bases between them. The CDR3 is made up of 15 amino acids. DNA for the CDR3: TGTGCCAGTAGCCCTATCTCGCCGCTCGGCTATGGCTACACCTTC. This gives the protein CASSPISPLGYGYTF.

This clone was seen just once. V usage is TRBV10-2 and J usage is TRBJ2-7; D is uncertain. The V gene lost 2 bases and the J gene lost 0 bases, with 5 bases spanning the gap. The CDR3 spans 13 residues. CDR1 WSHSY and CDR2 SAAADI come from the germline V gene. The CDR3 here is CASSEGLSYEQYV. CDR3 coding DNA: TGCGCCAGCAGTGAGGGGCTCTCCTACGAGCAGTACGTC.

This sequence joins TRBV27 and TRBJ2-1, with 11 bases that match TRBD2. The CDR3 sequence is 18 residues long. Germline V CDR1 and CDR2: MNHEY, SMNVEV (reference sequence). Germline trimming cut 4 bases from V and 4 bases from J; bases unmatched to any gene: 12. The CDR3 reads CASSSASGGPNPYNEQFF. CDR3 bases: TGTGCCAGCAGTTCGGCTAGCGGGGGGCCCAACCCATACAATGAGCAGTTCTTC.

The V and J genes are TRBV6-5 and TRBJ2-1; perhaps TRBD2 as D (6 bases). The length of the CDR3 is 15 residues. CDR1 and CDR2 (germline): MNHEY, SVGAGI. V was trimmed by 6 bases and J by 1 base, leaving 13 bases between them. The CDR3 is CASRALAASYNEQFF. The CDR3 nucleotides read TGTGCCAGCAGGGCCTTAGCGGCTTCCTACAATGAGCAGTTCTTC.

The rearrangement uses TRBV7-2 and TRBJ2-5; D perhaps matches TRBD1 (6 bases). The CDR3 contains 16 residues. Trimming took 6 bases from V and 5 from J, leaving 22 bases between them. The germline gives CDR1 SGHTA, CDR2 FQGNSA. CDR3 in amino acids: CASRFAQTGPRETQYF. The CDR3 DNA sequence: TGTGCCAGCAGATTTGCCCAGACAGGTCCAAGGGAGACCCAGTACTTC.

The rearrangement links TRBV15 to TRBJ1-4; 9 positions agree with TRBD1. V was pared by 7 bases and J by 6 bases, with 6 bases of the junction left unmatched. CDR1 and CDR2 from the germline V gene are LNHNV and YYDKDF (reference sequence). CDR3 length equals 14 residues. This chain's CDR3 is CATTRGQGYEKLFF. In DNA form, the CDR3 reads TGTGCCACCACCAGGGGACAGGGATATGAAAAACTGTTTTTT.

The chain links TRBV5-1 to TRBJ1-3, with TRBD1 as a possible D gene (6 bases). The germline gives CDR1 SGHRS, CDR2 YFSETQ. This CDR3 spans 14 amino acids. Trimming left V 4 bases short and J 0 bases short, with 8 bases between. The CDR3, as DNA: TGCGCCAGCAGCCCGACAGGCTCTGGAAACACCATATATTTT. This translates into CASSPTGSGNTIYF.

CDR3 bases: TGTGCCAGCAGTTACCTAGGACTAGCGGGCGTCTACGAGCAGTACTTC. Amino acid sequence: CASSYLGLAGVYEQYF. This sequence joins TRBV6-6 and TRBJ2-7; 11 bases are shared with TRBD2. Germline CDR1 reads MNHNY; CDR2 reads SVGAGI (reference sequence). The junction had 6 bases not matched to a gene; V was cut back by 2 bases and J by 3 bases. There are 16 residues in the CDR3.

The rearrangement links TRBV7-9 to TRBJ1-3; weak D call: TRBD1 (5 bases). The CDR3 covers 15 residues. Germline CDR1 and CDR2: SEHNR and FQNEAQ (reference sequence). Trimming removed 0 bases from V and 3 bases from J, with 9 bases in between. The CDR3 DNA follows: TGTGCCAGCAGCTTAGCTGGGACTGGTGGAAACACCATATATTTT. Its protein is CASSLAGTGGNTIYF.

The chain employs TRBV6-6 and TRBJ2-7, with 9 bases that match TRBD1. The CDR3 totals 13 residues. Per the germline V gene, CDR1 is MNHNY and CDR2 is SVGAGI (reference sequence). V dropped 6 bases and J dropped 5; count of bases not matched to a gene: 5. This CDR3 reads CASRPGQGNEQYV. CDR3 sequence (DNA): TGTGCCAGCAGACCGGGACAGGGCAACGAGCAGTACGTC.

The gene calls are TRBV2 and TRBJ2-2; 9 bases match TRBD2. Germline V CDR1 and CDR2: SNHLY, FYNNEI. With V trimmed by 7 bases and J by 6 bases, 9 bases remained unmatched. The CDR3 has 15 amino acids. Here the CDR3 DNA reads TGTGCCAGCAAAACTAGCGGGTTCGACGCCGGGGAGCTGTTTTTT. Residues: CASKTSGFDAGELFF.

The V call is TRBV7-8, the J call TRBJ2-5; TRBD2 matches 12 bases. V lost 3 bases and J lost 4; bases outside the gene matches: 3. The germline V gene encodes CDR1 SGHVS and CDR2 FQNEAQ. The CDR3 is made up of 15 amino acids. The CDR3 DNA reads as TGTGCCAGCAGCTTGGGACTAGCGGGTGTAGAGACCCAGTACTTC. As protein: CASSLGLAGVETQYF. Combining the CDR3 with reference TRBV7-8 and TRBJ2-5 gives the whole variable domain GAGVSQSPRYKVAKRGQDVALRCDPISGHVSLFWYQQALGQGPEFLTYFQNEAQLDKSGLPSDRFFAERPEGSVSTLKIQRTQQEDSAVYLCASSLGLAGVETQYFGPGTRLLVL.

The rearrangement joins TRBV3-1 (or the pseudogene TRBV3-2) to TRBJ1-1; 9 nucleotides agree with TRBD1. Germline assignment: CDR1 LGHDT and CDR2 YNNKEL (reference sequence). The V and J ends lost 4 bases and 0 bases, in that order; junction bases with no gene match: 6. This CDR3 contains 16 residues. CDR3 sequence: CASSPSGTGLNTEAFF. The CDR3 DNA is TGTGCCAGCAGCCCTTCCGGGACAGGGTTGAACACTGAAGCTTTCTTT.

The rearrangement uses TRBV6-2 or TRBV6-3 and TRBJ2-2, with D tentatively TRBD2 (5 bases). Trimming took 7 bases from V and 1 from J, leaving 13 bases between them. The length of the CDR3 is 15 residues. The germline gives CDR1 MNHEY, CDR2 SVGEGT. The DNA of the CDR3 is TGTGCCAGCACCCCCCACGCGGGGAACACCGGGGAGCTGTTTTTT. The encoded protein is CASTPHAGNTGELFF.

V is TRBV21-1 and J is TRBJ1-2; the table assigns TRBD1, which was not confirmed against the DNA. TRBV21-1 is reported as a pseudogene. The CDR3 covers 15 residues. CDR3 protein: CASSKAGDSNYGYTF. In DNA form, the CDR3 reads TGTGCCAGCAGCAAGGCAGGGGACAGCAACTATGGCTACACCTTC.

V is TRBV7-8 and J is TRBJ2-3; D may be TRBD1 (6 bases). Trimming left V 0 bases short and J 3 bases short, with 13 bases between. Per the germline V gene, CDR1 is SGHVS and CDR2 is FQNEAQ. The CDR3 totals 16 residues. CDR3 DNA sequence: TGTGCCAGCAGCTTAGCGGGTAACAGGGTGACAGATACGCAGTATTTT. Encoded protein: CASSLAGNRVTDTQYF.

The chain couples TRBV14 to TRBJ2-7; D not resolved. Looked up from germline, CDR1 is SGHDN and CDR2 is FVKESK. The length of the CDR3 is 13 residues. V was cut by 0 bases and J by 3 bases, with 6 bases left in between. The CDR3 sequence: CASSQEFYYEQYV. CDR3 sequence (DNA): TGTGCCAGCAGCCAAGAATTTTACTACGAGCAGTACGTC.

As DNA, the CDR3 is TGTGCCAGCAGCGTCAGCGGGGGTAGAGGGACCCAGTACTTC. Translation: CASSVSGGRGTQYF. The chain combines TRBV5-6 with TRBJ2-5; 8 positions match TRBD2. The CDR3 covers 14 residues. Trimming cost V 4 bases and J 7 bases; bases outside gene matches: 9. Germline CDR1 and CDR2: SGHDT and YYEEEE.

This clone turned up a few times. The chain has TRBV21-1 and TRBJ2-7; the D call of TRBD2 is as the table states it, not checked on the DNA. TRBV21-1 is designated a pseudogene. The CDR3 covers 13 residues. DNA for the CDR3: TGTGCCAGCAGCGGCCCACCCGGGGGCGAGCAGTACTTC. Its protein product is CASSGPPGGEQYF.

This clone was detected only a few times. The gene calls are TRBV18 and TRBJ2-7, with TRBD1 matching over 10 bases. The germline V gene encodes CDR1 KGHSH and CDR2 LQKENI. The CDR3 contains 14 residues. The trim removed 6 bases at V and 7 bases at J, leaving 9 bases unmatched. The CDR3 DNA is TGTGCCAGCTCGCGTTCCGGGACAGGGGAAGAGCAGTACTTC. The encoded protein is CASSRSGTGEEQYF.

This sequence joins TRBV30 and TRBJ2-3; TRBD1 matches 8 bases. V was clipped by 2 bases and J by 6 bases; unmatched bases: 7. The CDR3 is made up of 14 amino acids. Germline values: CDR1 GTSNPN, CDR2 SVGIG (reference sequence). CDR3 in DNA: TGTGCCTGGAGTACGGGACAGGAGGGGGATACGCAGTATTTT. Amino acids: CAWSTGQEGDTQYF. The whole variable domain, remainder taken from reference TRBV30 and TRBJ2-3, is SQTIHQWPATLVQPVGSPLSLECTVEGTSNPNLYWYRQAAGRGLQLLFYSVGIGQISSEVPQNLSASRPQDRQFILSSKKLLLSDSGFYLCAWSTGQEGDTQYFGPGTRLTVL.

The V and J genes are TRBV5-1 and TRBJ1-2; D not resolved. Trimming stripped 1 base from V and 5 bases from J, with 18 bases between. CDR3 size: 16 residues. Germline V CDR1 and CDR2: SGHRS, YFSETQ. The CDR3 region has the DNA TGCGCCAGCAGCTTGTACCCGATGAACAGCCAATATGGCTACACCTTC. Encoded protein: CASSLYPMNSQYGYTF.

The chain links TRBV7-9 to TRBJ2-7; D unresolved. Germline CDR1 and CDR2: SEHNR and FQNEAQ (reference sequence). The CDR3 covers 12 residues. The V end was cut by 3 bases, the J end by 7 bases, with 10 bases between. Written as DNA, the CDR3 is TGTGCCAGCAGCTTTGAGTGGCGGGAGCAGTACTTC. Amino acids: CASSFEWREQYF.

The rearrangement joins TRBV27 to TRBJ1-6; unclear D gene. Trimming removed 5 bases at V and 4 bases at J, with 3 bases between. Germline lookup yields CDR1 MNHEY and CDR2 SMNVEV (reference sequence). There are 12 residues in the CDR3. The CDR3 protein is CASSHYNSPLHF. CDR3 coding DNA: TGTGCCAGCAGTCATTATAATTCACCCCTCCACTTT.

CDR3 sequence: CASSLEGDTQYF. The CDR3, as DNA: TGCGCCAGCAGCTTGGAGGGGGATACGCAGTATTTT. This chain uses TRBV5-1 with TRBJ2-3; tentatively, D is TRBD1 (5 bases). Trimming took 0 bases from V and 6 from J, leaving 5 bases between them. CDR3 length: 12 residues. Looked up from germline, CDR1 is SGHRS and CDR2 is YFSETQ.

The CDR3 DNA follows: TGCAGTGCTAGTGCCCAGGGGGGGAACACTGAAGCTTTCTTT. Protein: CSASAQGGNTEAFF. The chain has TRBV20-1 and TRBJ1-1, with 7 bases identical to TRBD1. Trimming cost V 3 bases and J 1 base; bases outside gene matches: 5. The CDR3 has 14 amino acids. Germline CDR1 is DFQATT and CDR2 is SNEGSKA (reference sequence).